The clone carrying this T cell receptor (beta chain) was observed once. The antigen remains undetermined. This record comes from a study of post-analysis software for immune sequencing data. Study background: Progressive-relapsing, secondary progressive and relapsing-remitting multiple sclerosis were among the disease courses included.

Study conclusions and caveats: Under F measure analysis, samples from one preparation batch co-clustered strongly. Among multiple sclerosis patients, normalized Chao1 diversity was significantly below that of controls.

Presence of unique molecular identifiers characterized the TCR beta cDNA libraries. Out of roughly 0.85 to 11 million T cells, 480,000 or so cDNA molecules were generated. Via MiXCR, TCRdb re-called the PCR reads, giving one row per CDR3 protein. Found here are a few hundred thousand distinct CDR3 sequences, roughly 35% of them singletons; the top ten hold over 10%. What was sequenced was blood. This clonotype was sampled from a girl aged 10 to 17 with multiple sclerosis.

In DNA, the CDR3 is TGCAGTGCCCGGGGCGTCCTCGACAGGCGAAATGAAAAACTGTTTTTT. It specifies CSARGVLDRRNEKLFF. V is TRBV20-1 and J is TRBJ1-4; maybe TRBD1 (6 bases). V dropped 6 bases and J dropped 5 bases, with 22 bases sitting between them. Germline values: CDR1 DFQATT, CDR2 SNEGSKA (reference sequence). The CDR3 sequence is 16 residues long.